A single sample is the source of the 4 T cell receptor beta chains below, sequenced in a study of T cell responses to AZD1222 COVID-19 vaccine. Sequenced by immunoSEQ multiplex PCR; TCRdb stores in-frame clones only, minus some. In the table there are over 45,000 clones, roughly 90% of which are singletons. Here the sequenced sample was peripheral blood, taken 28 days after the second AZD1222 dose. Every receptor here comes from an adult who received the AZD1222 COVID-19 vaccine.

V and J are TRBV19 and TRBJ1-5; 7 nucleotides align to TRBD1. Germline values: CDR1 LNHDA, CDR2 SQIVND (reference sequence). There are 14 residues in the CDR3. Trimming took 9 bases from V and 0 from J; bases not matched to a gene: 5. The DNA of the CDR3 is TGTGCCAGCATGAGACAGGGTAGCAATCAGCCCCAGCATTTT. It translates to CASMRQGSNQPQHF.

The V gene is TRBV6-5, the J gene TRBJ1-1; 7 positions agree with TRBD1. V lost 6 bases, J lost 8 bases, and 9 bases stayed unmatched. This CDR3 comprises 13 residues. Per germline, CDR1 MNHEY and CDR2 SVGAGI. CDR3 nucleotides: TGTGCCAGCAGCCCAACTGGACAGGCAGAAGCTTTCTTT. Residues: CASSPTGQAEAFF.

This chain connects TRBV20-1 to TRBJ2-7; 10 bases agree with TRBD2. J gave up 2 bases and V 3 bases, and 1 base lay outside the gene matches. Per the germline V gene, CDR1 is DFQATT and CDR2 is SNEGSKA (reference sequence). This CDR3 has 13 amino acids. CDR3 residues: CSASSGGTYEQYF. CDR3 coding DNA: TGCAGTGCTAGTAGCGGGGGGACCTACGAGCAGTACTTC.

The rearrangement joins TRBV3-1 (or the pseudogene TRBV3-2) to TRBJ2-1; 9 positions agree with TRBD2. V was pared by 6 bases and J by 0 bases, with 6 bases of the junction left unmatched. The CDR3 spans 16 residues. Germline V gene lookup returns CDR1 LGHDT and CDR2 YNNKEL (reference sequence). The DNA of the CDR3 is TGTGCCAGCAGGCTTGATAGCGGGAGCTCCTACAATGAGCAGTTCTTC. This translates into CASRLDSGSSYNEQFF.